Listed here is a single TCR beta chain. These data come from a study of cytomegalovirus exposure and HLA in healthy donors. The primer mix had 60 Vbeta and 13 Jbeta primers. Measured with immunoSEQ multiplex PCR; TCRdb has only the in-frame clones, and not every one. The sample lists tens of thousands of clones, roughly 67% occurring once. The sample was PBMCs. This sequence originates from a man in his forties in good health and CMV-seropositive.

The chain's CDR3 is CASSYTPQGAGETQYF. The CDR3 DNA reads as TGTGCCAGCAGCTACACTCCACAGGGGGCAGGGGAGACCCAGTACTTC. The V gene is TRBV28, the J gene TRBJ2-5; 9 bases align to TRBD1. The ends lost 6 bases at V and 5 bases at J; junction bases unmatched: 13. Germline V gene data show CDR1 as MDHEN and CDR2 as SYDVKM. This CDR3 comprises 16 residues. The whole variable domain, remainder taken from reference TRBV28 and TRBJ2-5, is DVKVTQSSRYLVKRTGEKVFLECVQDMDHENMFWYRQDPGLGLRLIYFSYDVKMKEKGDIPEGYSVSREKKERFSLILESASTNQTSMYLCASSYTPQGAGETQYFGPGTRLLVL.